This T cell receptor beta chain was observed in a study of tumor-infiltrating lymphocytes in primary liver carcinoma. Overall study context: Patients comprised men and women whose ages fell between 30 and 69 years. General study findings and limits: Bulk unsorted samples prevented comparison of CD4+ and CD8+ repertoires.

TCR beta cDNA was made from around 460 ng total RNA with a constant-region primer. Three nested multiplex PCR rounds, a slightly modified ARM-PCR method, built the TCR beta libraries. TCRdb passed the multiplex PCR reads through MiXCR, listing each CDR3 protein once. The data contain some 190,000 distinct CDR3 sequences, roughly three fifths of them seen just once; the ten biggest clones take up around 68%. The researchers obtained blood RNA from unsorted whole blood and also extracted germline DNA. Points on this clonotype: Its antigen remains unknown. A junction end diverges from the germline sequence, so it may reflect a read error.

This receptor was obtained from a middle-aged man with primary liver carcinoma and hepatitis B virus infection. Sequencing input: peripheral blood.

The CDR3 coding sequence is TGCGCTAGCAGTGGAGCTAGCGATTACAATGAGCAGTTCTTC. Amino acids: CASSGASDYNEQFF. The rearrangement links TRBV10-2 to TRBJ2-1, with D tentatively TRBD2 (6 bases). Germline V gives CDR1 WSHSY, CDR2 SAAADI. The CDR3 runs to 14 residues.